This TCR beta chain derives from a study of human T cells and chemical hapten exposure (dated by TCRdb to 2020 to 2022). A note on the overall study: For sensitization, 2% DPC in acetone was applied to a roughly 2 cm by roughly 2 cm area of upper inner arm skin. Weekly therapeutic DPC doses were additionally applied to the scalp of patients throughout the roughly 23-week study period. Patch testing was done on the upper back using Finn chambers containing 0.01% DPC, and results were scored after 6 days according to International Contact Dermatitis Research Group standards. The patient cohort, mostly female, included alopecia areata with under or over 50% scalp involvement, alopecia totalis and alopecia universalis. The libraries were sequenced as a pool, and the TCR yield per sample differed mostly because of small variations in library volumes within the pool. Peripheral blood TCR repertoire changes were tracked in vivo in alopecia patients during primary and secondary sensitization to the hapten diphenylcyclopropenone (DPC). Blood was sampled from patients pre-sensitization (week 0) and at 2, 6 and about 24 weeks after DPC sensitization. Blood for TCR sequencing was provided by twenty-nine alopecia patients at one to four time points (pre-sensitization, 2, 6 and 24 weeks). What the authors observed across the whole study: Patch test score was positively correlated with the number of PT1 expanded TCRs, with significance at thresholds 8, 16 and 32 but not at 4. After repeated subsampling, the strength of the expansion versus patch-test correlation and the threshold at which it became significant changed. Because all patients had alopecia, a presumed autoimmune disease, the immune response of the patients might differ from that of healthy individuals. The number of TCRs above 1 in 1000 frequency did not change with DPC sensitization; there was no evidence of global repertoire structure alterations. Significantly more large CDR3 similarity clusters were formed by expanded TCRs than by pre-sensitization or healthy control sets, consistent with antigen-driven responses.

On this clonotype: Its antigen has not been determined. Per-base quality was not reported, and no clone a single base away is much larger than it.

Reading from cysteine to phenylalanine, the CDR3 counts 15 amino acids. Only the CDR3 portion is preserved as DNA: 45 bases, with reading frame beginning at the first base. Trimming takes 2 bases from V and 1 base from J, and the germline ends sit 11 bases apart. The time point label for this specimen denotes: patch test 3, about 24 weeks after DPC sensitization. Explained via the paper, the treatment or condition label denotes: therapeutic diphenylcyclopropenone sensitization with weekly scalp DPC. Blood at each patch-test visit was drawn before the patch test was applied. Patients were eligible if aged 18 to 70, diagnosed with alopecia and judged suitable for DPC therapy, and pregnant patients were excluded. Total RNA was isolated from unfractionated whole blood collected in Tempus Blood RNA tubes. Libraries were constructed by RACE. Instrument on record: NextSeq 500. During library preparation, unique molecular identifiers were attached to individual cDNA molecules so that TCRs could be counted in a quantitative, reproducible way. From each blood RNA sample, both TCR alpha and TCR beta chains were sequenced. For the original study's pipeline: A median of about 87,000 TCRs per sample was observed, with a range of about 20,000 to 750,000. V, J and CDR3 annotation of the TCR reads was carried out using the Decombinator software suite. For PS versus PT1 abundance plots, all samples were subsampled to the same number of TCRs (28,000). Expanded TCRs were defined as absent before sensitization and observed at least eight times at the 2-week time point. TCRdb applied fastp at Q25 and MiXCR to the public reads, then kept only in-frame beta chains. Entries that share a CDR3 protein sequence are merged under the most common genes and DNA. The V and J calls shown here were made by TCRdb, not taken from the authors' results. Within this sample are 180,000 or so distinct CDR3 sequences, with under 25% of them counted one time only. Together, the top ten hold approximately 2.3% of the sample.

The chain joins TRBV12-3 or TRBV12-4 to TRBJ2-5; the best D guess is TRBD1, with 6 bases matching. This specimen consisted of whole blood, obtained in connection with sensitization to the hapten diphenylcyclopropenone (DPC). This receptor was identified in a woman aged 40-49 years with alopecia areata. Some clones in this sample may be carry-over from other donors' samples. The CDR3 amino acid sequence is: CASSLIATGQETQYF. The DNA sequence is as follows: TGTGCCAGCAGTTTAATAGCGACAGGCCAAGAGACCCAGTACTTC.